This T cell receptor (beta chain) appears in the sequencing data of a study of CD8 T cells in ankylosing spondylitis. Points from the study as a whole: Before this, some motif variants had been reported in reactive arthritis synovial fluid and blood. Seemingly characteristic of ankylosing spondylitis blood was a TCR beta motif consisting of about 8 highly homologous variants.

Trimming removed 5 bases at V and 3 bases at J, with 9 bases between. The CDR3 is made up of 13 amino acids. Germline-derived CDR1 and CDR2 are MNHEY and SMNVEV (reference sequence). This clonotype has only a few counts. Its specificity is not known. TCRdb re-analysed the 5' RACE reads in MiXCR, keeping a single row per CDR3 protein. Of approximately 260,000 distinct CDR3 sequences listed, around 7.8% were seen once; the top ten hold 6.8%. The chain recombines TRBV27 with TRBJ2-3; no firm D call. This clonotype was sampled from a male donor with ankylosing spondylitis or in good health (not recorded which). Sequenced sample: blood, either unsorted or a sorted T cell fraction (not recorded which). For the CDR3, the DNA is TGTGCCAGCAGTCGGCGCCGGACAGATACGCAGTATTTT. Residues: CASSRRRTDTQYF.